This TCR beta chain was documented in a study of T cell responses to AZD1222 COVID-19 vaccine. Study-level results: The number of AZD1222 recipients seropositive at baseline was only five or six. Epitopes outside B.1.351 and B.1.1.7 mutated regions reportedly drew nearly half of spike TCRs.

The CDR3 has 14 amino acids. The V end lost 6 bases, the J end lost 4 bases, and 13 bases lay between the germline ends. Germline CDR1 is LNHDA and CDR2 is SQIVND (reference sequence). To note about this clone: Its target is unknown.

TCRdb's table, derived via immunoSEQ multiplex PCR, lists solely in-frame clones and lacks some. The data show 90,000 to 150,000 clones, about 82% seen once. The source is an adult who received the AZD1222 COVID-19 vaccine. V is TRBV19 and J is TRBJ1-5; D ambiguous. Sequenced material: peripheral blood, taken 28 days after the second AZD1222 dose. The CDR3 nucleotides read TGTGCCAGTAGCCCCCCAGCAGTGAATCAGCCCCAGCATTTT. It is translated as CASSPPAVNQPQHF.